This T cell receptor (beta chain) derives from a study of T cell responses to AZD1222 COVID-19 vaccine. Study results and limitations: An increase in Spike-specific TCR breadth and depth was observed after two AZD1222 doses. Regions 160-218 and 743-854 held dominance among vaccine-associated CD4 TCRs, which spanned spike.

This clone appeared a few times. Antigen unknown. Germline V gene sequence: CDR1 SEHNR, CDR2 FQNEAQ (reference sequence). This CDR3 is 14 amino acids long. Trimming at V came to 5 bases and at J to 5 bases, leaving 2 bases not matched to a gene. Clones were read by immunoSEQ multiplex PCR, and TCRdb kept only the in-frame ones, dropping some. The sample shows tens of thousands of clones, roughly 90% of them seen only once. The source is an adult in good health. The chain links TRBV7-9 to TRBJ2-3; the match to TRBD1 covers 12 bases. Source: peripheral blood, taken on day 0 of AZD1222 vaccination. CDR3 sequence: CASSGDRGQDTQYF. The CDR3 region has the DNA TGTGCCAGCAGCGGGGACAGGGGGCAAGATACGCAGTATTTT.